The 25 T cell receptor beta chains below come from one sample, sequenced in a study of post-analysis software for immune sequencing data. Study-level results: Controls had lower frequencies than patients of about 5 TRBV segments, which included TRBV5-6, TRBV5-1 and TRBV20-1.

No antigens are known for them. Libraries were made from TCR beta cDNA, and they carried unique molecular identifiers. A single record per CDR3 protein comes from TCRdb applying MiXCR to the PCR reads. This sample has hundreds of thousands of distinct CDR3 sequences, with just under 30% found just once. The sequenced sample consisted of blood. The receptors stem from a girl under 18 with multiple sclerosis.

This clonotype has just one count. The J gene is TRBJ1-1, the V gene TRBV1; the table's D call TRBD1 went unverified against the DNA. TRBV1 is a pseudogene. The CDR3 has 19 amino acids. CDR3 amino acids: CTSSQDNVAGGPGGTEAFF. CDR3 nucleotides: TGCACCAGCAGCCAAGATAATGTGGCAGGGGGCCCGGGGGGGACTGAAGCTTTCTTT.

The sample holds a few counts of this clonotype. The V gene is TRBV20-1, the J gene TRBJ2-5, with TRBD2 matching 9 bases. Trimming at V came to 4 bases and at J to 11 bases, leaving 14 bases not matched to a gene. This CDR3 contains 14 residues. CDR1 is DFQATT, CDR2 SNEGSKA, per germline (reference sequence). This chain's CDR3 is CSATKREVGGEQYF. The CDR3 bases are TGCAGTGCTACGAAGCGGGAGGTAGGGGGGGAGCAGTACTTC.

The V call is TRBV7-9, the J call TRBJ1-2, with TRBD1 matching over 11 bases. Germline V CDR1 and CDR2: SEHNR, FQNEAQ (reference sequence). This CDR3 comprises 16 residues. V lost 5 bases to trimming and J lost 4 bases; unmatched junction nucleotides: 9. The CDR3 DNA is TGTGCCAGCAGCGTCGGGACAGGGGGGAGAATCTATGGCTACACCTTC. Encoded protein: CASSVGTGGRIYGYTF.

The sample holds a few counts of this clonotype. The chain carries TRBV7-2 and TRBJ1-4; possible D gene TRBD1, 5 bases. Germline V lookup: CDR1 SGHTA, CDR2 FQGNSA. The CDR3 has 16 residues. The ends were cut back, 2 bases at V and 2 bases at J, with 12 bases in the middle. The CDR3 DNA reads TGTGCCAGCAGCTTAACAGGCTTCGGTACTAATGAAAAACTGTTTTTT. The encoded protein is CASSLTGFGTNEKLFF.

This chain links TRBV20-1 with TRBJ1-2; D remains unclear. This CDR3 has 16 amino acids. The ends were cut back, 2 bases at V and 3 bases at J, with 19 bases in the middle. Germline CDR1 is DFQATT and CDR2 is SNEGSKA (reference sequence). This chain's CDR3 is CSARSVGTERDYGYTF. CDR3 nucleotides: TGCAGTGCTAGATCTGTAGGAACCGAGAGGGACTATGGCTACACCTTC.

This clonotype was counted a few times. The chain carries TRBV5-6 and TRBJ2-7, with 13 nucleotides matching TRBD2. The CDR3 contains 16 residues. Per the germline V gene, CDR1 is SGHDT and CDR2 is YYEEEE. The J segment lost 2 bases and the V segment lost 2 bases, leaving 4 bases of the junction unmatched. The CDR3 DNA is TGTGCCAGCAGCTTACAACTAGCGGGAGGGGCCTACGAGCAGTACTTC. Its protein product is CASSLQLAGGAYEQYF. The whole variable domain, filled in from reference TRBV5-6 and TRBJ2-7, reads DAGVTQSPTHLIKTRGQQVTLRCSPKSGHDTVSWYQQALGQGPQFIFQYYEEEERQRGNFPDRFSGHQFPNYSSELNVNALLLGDSALYLCASSLQLAGGAYEQYFGPGTRLTVT.

This clonotype was seen at least ten times. The chain couples TRBV7-9 to TRBJ2-3; TRBD2 agrees at 7 bases. Trimming cost V 5 bases and J 4 bases; bases outside gene matches: 6. Germline CDR1 reads SEHNR; CDR2 reads FQNEAQ (reference sequence). The CDR3 runs 14 residues. For the CDR3, the DNA is TGTGCCAGCAGCCGACCTGCGGGGGCAGATACGCAGTATTTT. It translates to CASSRPAGADTQYF.

V gene TRBV5-1 combines with J gene TRBJ2-5; D may be TRBD1 or TRBD2 (6 bases each). The V end was cut by 1 base, the J end by 11 bases, with 18 bases between. Germline V gene lookup returns CDR1 SGHRS and CDR2 YFSETQ. This CDR3 is built from 14 residues. DNA for the CDR3: TGCGCCAGCAGCTTGAACCCAGGGGAGGAAGAGCAGTACTTC. The encoded protein is CASSLNPGEEEQYF.

This clonotype was counted only a few times. The V gene is TRBV6-2 or TRBV6-3, the J gene TRBJ2-1; the match to TRBD1 covers 8 bases. V was clipped by 6 bases and J by 4 bases; unmatched bases: 8. The CDR3 has 15 amino acids. Germline CDR1 reads MNHEY; CDR2 reads SVGEGT. CDR3: CASREGRGRYNEQFF. Here the CDR3 DNA reads TGTGCCAGCAGGGAGGGCAGGGGGCGTTACAATGAGCAGTTCTTC.

A few counts support this clonotype. V is TRBV20-1 and J is TRBJ1-1, with D perhaps matching TRBD1 (5 bases). The CDR3 covers 14 residues. V was pared by 0 bases and J by 4 bases, with 12 bases between. The germline V gene has CDR1 DFQATT and CDR2 SNEGSKA (reference sequence). CDR3 coding DNA: TGCAGTGCTAGAGAGGGGATGGGACTCACTGAAGCTTTCTTT. Amino acids: CSAREGMGLTEAFF.

The chain couples TRBV4-3 to TRBJ1-1, with a tentative D call TRBD1 (6 bases). The V end lost 0 bases, the J end lost 10 bases, and 15 bases lay between the germline ends. This CDR3 comprises 14 residues. Germline CDR1 is LGHNA and CDR2 is YSLEER. CDR3 amino acids: CASSQDRWQGRAFF. In DNA, the CDR3 is TGCGCCAGCAGCCAAGATCGATGGCAGGGGAGAGCTTTCTTT.

This chain joins TRBV6-5 and TRBJ1-5; a possible D gene is TRBD1 (6 bases). Trimming removed 4 bases at V and 5 bases at J, with 24 bases between. CDR1 is MNHEY and CDR2 is SVGAGI in the germline V gene. CDR3 length: 18 residues. For the CDR3, the DNA is TGTGCCAGCAGTTCCCCACCGGGGGGGCCGTTGGTGTATCAGCCCCAGCATTTT. Its protein is CASSSPPGGPLVYQPQHF.

The chain recombines TRBV6-1 with TRBJ1-4; no definite D call. There are 15 residues in the CDR3. V lost 4 bases and J 0 bases, leaving 9 bases between the germline ends. CDR1 is MNHNS and CDR2 is SASEGT in the germline V gene. The CDR3 loop is CASSVGAATNEKLFF. For the CDR3, the DNA is TGTGCCAGCAGTGTGGGTGCCGCAACTAATGAAAAACTGTTTTTT.

The chain has TRBV29-1 and TRBJ1-2; TRBD1 aligns across 10 bases. Germline CDR1 is SQVTM and CDR2 is ANQGSEA. The CDR3 is 16 residues long. The trim removed 6 bases at V and 3 bases at J, leaving 13 bases unmatched. The DNA for the CDR3 is TGCAGCGTGCCCGGGACAGGGGCGGTCCGAGACTATGGCTACACCTTC. Translating gives CSVPGTGAVRDYGYTF.

On this clonotype: A much larger clone differs from this one at a single base, so this may be a read error. This sequence joins TRBV29-1 and TRBJ2-5; D not certain. Trimming left V 0 bases short and J 5 bases short, with 4 bases between. CDR3 length equals 11 residues. The V gene's germline CDR1 is SQVTM and CDR2 ANQGSEA. CDR3 sequence reads: CSVEELETQYF. CDR3 coding DNA: TGCAGCGTTGAAGAGCTGGAGACCCAGTACTTC.

V is TRBV12-3 or TRBV12-4 and J is TRBJ2-5, with 9 bases matching TRBD1. Near its end, the DNA agrees better with TRBJ2-7, so the J call may be wrong. The CDR3 loop spans 15 amino acids. Written as DNA, the CDR3 is TGTGCCAGCAAGCATTCCGGGACAGGGCCCTACGAGCAGTACTTC. This translates into CASKHSGTGPYEQYF.

A word on this clonotype: A much larger clone differs by one base, so this may be a read error. This sequence joins TRBV29-1 and TRBJ2-3, with 9 positions matching TRBD2. V gave up 4 bases and J gave up 0 bases; unmatched junction bases: 2. In germline, CDR1 is SQVTM, CDR2 ANQGSEA. The CDR3 is 14 amino acids. The CDR3 DNA is TGCAGCGTTGCGGGGACTAGCAGCACAGATACGCAGTATTTT. This gives the protein CSVAGTSSTDTQYF.

This clonotype was found many times. The chain has TRBV27 and TRBJ2-1; possible D gene TRBD2, 6 bases. Germline V lookup: CDR1 MNHEY, CDR2 SMNVEV (reference sequence). The CDR3 is 15 amino acids. V lost 2 bases to trimming and J lost 0 bases, with 8 bases between them. In nucleotides, the CDR3 is TGTGCCAGCAGTTTAGCGGGGAACTCCTACAATGAGCAGTTCTTC. Protein sequence: CASSLAGNSYNEQFF.

Only a few counts were recorded for this clonotype. This chain uses TRBV20-1 with TRBJ2-5, with 7 bases aligning to TRBD1. Germline values: CDR1 DFQATT, CDR2 SNEGSKA (reference sequence). Unmatched junction bases numbered 8, after V lost 5 bases and J lost 2 bases. CDR3 length: 14 amino acids. The CDR3 reads CSAVRGDSQETQYF. The CDR3 nucleotides read TGCAGTGCTGTACGAGGGGACAGTCAAGAGACCCAGTACTTC.

The chain uses TRBV5-1 and TRBJ2-5, with 13 positions matching TRBD2. Trimming at V came to 0 bases and at J to 2 bases, leaving 1 base not matched to a gene. The CDR3 length is 16 residues. Germline CDR1 reads SGHRS; CDR2 reads YFSETQ. For the CDR3, the DNA is TGCGCCAGCAGCTTGGGGGGACTAGCGGGGCAAGAGACCCAGTACTTC. This gives the protein CASSLGGLAGQETQYF. Looking up the rest from reference TRBV5-1 and TRBJ2-5 gives the full variable domain: KAGVTQTPRYLIKTRGQQVTLSCSPISGHRSVSWYQQTPGQGLQFLFEYFSETQRNKGNFPGRFSGRQFSNSRSEMNVSTLELGDSALYLCASSLGGLAGQETQYFGPGTRLLVL.

V gene TRBV20-1 combines with J gene TRBJ2-3; D remains unclear. CDR1 and CDR2 from the germline V gene are DFQATT and SNEGSKA (reference sequence). The CDR3 has 14 amino acids. Trimming removed 2 bases from V and 0 bases from J, with 9 bases in between. The chain's CDR3 is CSARQKGSTDTQYF. DNA of the CDR3: TGCAGTGCTAGACAGAAGGGCAGCACAGATACGCAGTATTTT.

This clonotype was seen a handful of times. The J gene is TRBJ1-1, the V gene TRBV20-1; D gene uncertain. Germline CDR1 and CDR2: DFQATT and SNEGSKA (reference sequence). Deletions cut 0 bases from V and 0 bases from J, with 14 bases between. The CDR3 runs to 16 residues. In nucleotides, the CDR3 is TGCAGTGCTAGAGATCCGAGGGTGGACCTGAACACTGAAGCTTTCTTT. This encodes CSARDPRVDLNTEAFF.

Comment on this clonotype: At one of its ends the junction is not consistent with the germline gene, which may arise from a read error. The V and J genes are TRBV24-1 and TRBJ2-1; D remains ambiguous. This CDR3 contains 14 residues. The V gene's germline CDR1 is KGHDR and CDR2 SFDVKD. DNA of the CDR3: TGTGCCACCAGTGCTCCCCCCGAGGCCAATGGGCAGTTCTTC. This gives the protein CATSAPPEANGQFF.

The chain employs TRBV6-5 and TRBJ1-2; D gene uncertain. CDR1 MNHEY and CDR2 SVGAGI come from the germline V gene. The CDR3 is 12 residues long. With 9 bases removed from V and 0 bases from J, the gap between germline ends came to 8 bases. CDR3 sequence: CASTGPNYGYTF. The CDR3 DNA reads TGTGCCAGTACGGGTCCTAACTATGGCTACACCTTC.

A few counts support this clonotype. V is TRBV27 and J is TRBJ1-5, with D unclear. CDR3 size: 14 residues. Trimming shortened V by 4 bases and J by 0 bases, and 7 bases separated the two germline ends. Germline assignment: CDR1 MNHEY and CDR2 SMNVEV (reference sequence). CDR3: CASSSQNSNQPQHF. The DNA of the CDR3 is TGTGCCAGCAGTTCTCAAAATAGCAATCAGCCCCAGCATTTT.